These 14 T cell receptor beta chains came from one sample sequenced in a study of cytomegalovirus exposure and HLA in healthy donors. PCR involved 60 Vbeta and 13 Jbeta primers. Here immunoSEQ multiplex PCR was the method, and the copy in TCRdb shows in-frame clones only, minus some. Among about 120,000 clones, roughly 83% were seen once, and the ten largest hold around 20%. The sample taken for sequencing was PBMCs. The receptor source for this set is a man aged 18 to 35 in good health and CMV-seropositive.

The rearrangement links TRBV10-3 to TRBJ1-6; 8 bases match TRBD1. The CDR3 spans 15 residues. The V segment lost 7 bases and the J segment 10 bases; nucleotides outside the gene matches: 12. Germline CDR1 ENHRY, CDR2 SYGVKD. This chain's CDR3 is CAITPGQGLQSPLHF. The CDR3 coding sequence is TGTGCCATCACCCCCGGACAGGGACTCCAATCACCCCTCCACTTT.

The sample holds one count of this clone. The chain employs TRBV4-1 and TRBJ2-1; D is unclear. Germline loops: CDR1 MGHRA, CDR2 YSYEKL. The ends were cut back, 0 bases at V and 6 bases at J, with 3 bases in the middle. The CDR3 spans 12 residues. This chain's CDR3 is CASSQDSNEQFF. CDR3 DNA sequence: TGCGCCAGCAGCCAAGACAGCAATGAGCAGTTCTTC.

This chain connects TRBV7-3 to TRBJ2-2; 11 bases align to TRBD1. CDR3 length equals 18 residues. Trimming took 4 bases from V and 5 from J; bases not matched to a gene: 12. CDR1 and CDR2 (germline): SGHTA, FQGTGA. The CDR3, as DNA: TGTGCCAGCAGCTATCACCCCTTAGGACAGGGGGCTACCGGGGAGCTGTTTTTT. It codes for CASSYHPLGQGATGELFF.

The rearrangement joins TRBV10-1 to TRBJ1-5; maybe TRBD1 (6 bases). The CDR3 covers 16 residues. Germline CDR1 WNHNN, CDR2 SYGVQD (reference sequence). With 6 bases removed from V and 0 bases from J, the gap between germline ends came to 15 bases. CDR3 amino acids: CASSGLGQNSNQPQHF. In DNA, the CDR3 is TGCGCCAGCAGCGGACTAGGACAGAATAGCAATCAGCCCCAGCATTTT.

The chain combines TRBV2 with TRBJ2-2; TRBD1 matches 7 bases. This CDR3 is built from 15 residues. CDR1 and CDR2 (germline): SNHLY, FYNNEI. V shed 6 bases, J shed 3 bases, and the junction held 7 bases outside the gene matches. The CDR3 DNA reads TGTGCCAGCAGCCTAGACAGGGTGGACACCGGGGAGCTGTTTTTT. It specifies CASSLDRVDTGELFF.

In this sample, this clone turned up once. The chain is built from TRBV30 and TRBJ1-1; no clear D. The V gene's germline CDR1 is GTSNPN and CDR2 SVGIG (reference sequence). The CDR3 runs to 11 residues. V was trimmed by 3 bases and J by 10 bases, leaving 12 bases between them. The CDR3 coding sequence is TGTGCCTGGAGGCAACTTGATGGAGCTTTCTTT. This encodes CAWRQLDGAFF.

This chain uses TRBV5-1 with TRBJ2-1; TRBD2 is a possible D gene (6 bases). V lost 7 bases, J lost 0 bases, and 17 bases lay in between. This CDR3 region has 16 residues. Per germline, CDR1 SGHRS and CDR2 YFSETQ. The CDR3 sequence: CASGSLLTSSYNEQFF. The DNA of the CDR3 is TGCGCCAGCGGCTCACTCCTGACTAGCTCCTACAATGAGCAGTTCTTC.

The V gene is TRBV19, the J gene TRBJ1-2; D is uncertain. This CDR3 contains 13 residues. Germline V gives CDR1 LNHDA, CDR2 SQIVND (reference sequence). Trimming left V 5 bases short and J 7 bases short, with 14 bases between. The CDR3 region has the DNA TGTGCCAGTAGTCCCGCCAGCGTTGGTGGCTACACCTTC. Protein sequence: CASSPASVGGYTF.

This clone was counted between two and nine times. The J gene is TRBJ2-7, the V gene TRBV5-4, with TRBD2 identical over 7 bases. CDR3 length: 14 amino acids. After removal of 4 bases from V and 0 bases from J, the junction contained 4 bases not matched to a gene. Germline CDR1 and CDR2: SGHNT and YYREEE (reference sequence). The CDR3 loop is CASSGGTNSYEQYF. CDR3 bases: TGTGCCAGCAGCGGAGGGACTAACTCCTACGAGCAGTACTTC.

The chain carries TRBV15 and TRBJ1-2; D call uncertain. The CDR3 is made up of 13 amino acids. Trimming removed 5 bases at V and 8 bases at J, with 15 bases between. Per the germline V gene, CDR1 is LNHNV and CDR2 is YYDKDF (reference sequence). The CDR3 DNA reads TGTGCCACCAGCTTGGACGGGAGAAGAGGCTACACCTTC. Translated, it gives CATSLDGRRGYTF.

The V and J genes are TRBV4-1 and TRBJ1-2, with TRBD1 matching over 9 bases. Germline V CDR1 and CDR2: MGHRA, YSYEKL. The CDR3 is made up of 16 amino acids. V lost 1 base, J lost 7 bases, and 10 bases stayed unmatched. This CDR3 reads CASSQALGTGNGGYTF. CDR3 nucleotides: TGCGCCAGCAGCCAAGCCCTAGGGACAGGGAACGGTGGCTACACCTTC.

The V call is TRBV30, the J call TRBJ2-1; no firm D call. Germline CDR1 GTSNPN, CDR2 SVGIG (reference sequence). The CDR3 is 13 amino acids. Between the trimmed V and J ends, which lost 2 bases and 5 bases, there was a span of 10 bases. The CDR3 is CAWSSLGDNEQFF. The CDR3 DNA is TGTGCCTGGAGTTCCCTAGGTGACAATGAGCAGTTCTTC.

In DNA, the CDR3 is TGTGCCAGCAACCCACTAGCGGGGGCCCCCTGGGAGCAGTACTTC. Its protein product is CASNPLAGAPWEQYF. The rearrangement joins TRBV6-1 to TRBJ2-7; 11 nucleotides agree with TRBD2. With V trimmed by 7 bases and J by 7 bases, 12 bases remained unmatched. Germline lookup yields CDR1 MNHNS and CDR2 SASEGT. The CDR3 spans 15 residues.

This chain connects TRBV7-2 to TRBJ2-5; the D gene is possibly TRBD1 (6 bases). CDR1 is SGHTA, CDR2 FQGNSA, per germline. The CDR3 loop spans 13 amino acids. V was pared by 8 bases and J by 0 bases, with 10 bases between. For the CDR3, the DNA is TGTGCCAGCCGTGGACAGAACCAAGAGACCCAGTACTTC. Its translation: CASRGQNQETQYF.